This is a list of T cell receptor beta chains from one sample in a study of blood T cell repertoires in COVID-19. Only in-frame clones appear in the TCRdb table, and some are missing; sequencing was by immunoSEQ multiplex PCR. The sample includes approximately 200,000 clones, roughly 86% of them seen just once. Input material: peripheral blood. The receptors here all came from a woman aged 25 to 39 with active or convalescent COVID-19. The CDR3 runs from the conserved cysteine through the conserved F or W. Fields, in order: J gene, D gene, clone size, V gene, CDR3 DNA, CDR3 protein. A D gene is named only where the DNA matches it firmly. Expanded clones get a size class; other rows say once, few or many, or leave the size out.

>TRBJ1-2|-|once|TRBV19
TGTGCCAGTAGTATGGGAGGTTCCTATGGCTACACCTTC
CASSMGGSYGYTF
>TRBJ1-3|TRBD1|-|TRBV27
TGTGCCAGCAGGGGACAGGGAAACACCATATATTTT
CASRGQGNTIYF
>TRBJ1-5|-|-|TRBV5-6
TGTGCCAGCAGCATCCGGTGGGAGGGCAATCAGCCCCAGCATTTT
CASSIRWEGNQPQHF
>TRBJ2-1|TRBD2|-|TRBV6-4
TGTGCCAGCAGTGACTCCTTGGGAGGGGAGCAGTTCTTC
CASSDSLGGEQFF
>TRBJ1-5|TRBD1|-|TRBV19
TGTGCCAGTAATGACAGGGTAGGAAGACAGCCCCAGCATTTT
CASNDRVGRQPQHF
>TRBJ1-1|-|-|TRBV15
TGTGCCACCACTTCAACTATGGGGAACACTGAAGCTTTCTTT
CATTSTMGNTEAFF
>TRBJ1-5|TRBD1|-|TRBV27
TGTGCCAGCGCGACAGGGGGCAATCAGCCCCAGCATTTT
CASATGGNQPQHF
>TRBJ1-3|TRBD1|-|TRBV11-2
TGTGCCAGCAGCAGCCAGGACAGGGGGATTCTTGGAAACACCATATATTTT
CASSSQDRGILGNTIYF
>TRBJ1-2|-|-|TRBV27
TGTGCCAGCAGTATCTTCCGGGGGAATGGCTACACCTTC
CASSIFRGNGYTF
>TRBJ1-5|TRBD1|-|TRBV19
TGTGCCACGCTTTCTCGACAGGGAAATCAGCCCCAGCATTTT
CATLSRQGNQPQHF